The 25 T cell receptor beta chains below all came from one sample that was sequenced in a study of blood T cell repertoires in COVID-19. TCRdb's table, derived via immunoSEQ multiplex PCR, lists solely in-frame clones and lacks some. The sample has approximately 170,000 clones, approximately 81% seen once; the top ten hold roughly a tenth. The sample comprised peripheral blood. The receptors stem from a woman aged 80 or over with active or convalescent COVID-19.

The rearrangement uses TRBV5-1 and TRBJ2-7; TRBD1 matches 7 bases. Trimming took 4 bases from V and 1 from J; bases not matched to a gene: 2. CDR3 size: 13 residues. The germline V gene encodes CDR1 SGHRS and CDR2 YFSETQ. Written as DNA, the CDR3 is TGCGCCAGCAGCATGGACAGGTCCTACGAGCAGTACTTC. Amino acid sequence: CASSMDRSYEQYF.

The chain couples TRBV7-3 to TRBJ1-1; D is unclear. V was shortened by 1 base and J by 0 bases, with 9 bases between the two germline ends. Germline CDR1 and CDR2: SGHTA and FQGTGA. This CDR3 is 15 amino acids long. The CDR3: CASSLMGSMNTEAFF. In DNA, the CDR3 is TGTGCCAGCAGCTTAATGGGCAGTATGAACACTGAAGCTTTCTTT.

The rearrangement links TRBV28 to TRBJ1-1; D unresolved. Germline V gene data show CDR1 as MDHEN and CDR2 as SYDVKM. CDR3 length: 12 amino acids. Trimming removed 6 bases at V and 3 bases at J, with 8 bases between. CDR3 region: CASRIIDTEAFF. For the CDR3, the DNA is TGTGCCAGCAGAATTATTGACACTGAAGCTTTCTTT.

V and J are TRBV7-6 and TRBJ2-3; 8 bases are a match to TRBD2. The J segment lost 6 bases and the V segment lost 0 bases, leaving 5 bases of the junction unmatched. Germline-derived CDR1 and CDR2 are SGHVS and FNYEAQ. This CDR3 region has 15 residues. The CDR3 DNA is TGTGCCAGCAGCTTAGCGCGGTCTAGCGGGGATACGCAGTATTTT. Translating it yields CASSLARSSGDTQYF.

Notes on this clone: This specimen includes other DNA sequences encoding the same CDR3. The CDR3: CASSQDLSGGNTIYF. The CDR3 DNA follows: TGCGCCAGCAGCCAAGATCTCTCGGGTGGAAACACCATATATTTT. The chain couples TRBV4-1 to TRBJ1-3; no clear D gene. CDR1 and CDR2 from the germline V gene are MGHRA and YSYEKL. The CDR3 runs 15 residues. The germline V and J ends were trimmed by 0 bases and 3 bases, with 9 bases remaining between them.

This clone has only a few counts. The CDR3 DNA follows: TGTGCCAGCAGCCTTACAGGGAGCTCTGGAAACACCATATATTTT. Translation: CASSLTGSSGNTIYF. The V call is TRBV7-9, the J call TRBJ1-3, with D possibly being TRBD1 (6 bases). CDR3 length equals 15 residues. V lost 5 bases and J 0 bases, leaving 11 bases between the germline ends. Germline assignment: CDR1 SEHNR and CDR2 FQNEAQ (reference sequence).

Note on this clone: The same CDR3 is also encoded by other DNA sequences in this sample. The chain is built from TRBV12-3 or TRBV12-4 and TRBJ1-2; TRBD1 might be the D (6 bases). The V and J ends lost 1 base and 5 bases respectively, with 8 bases between them. The CDR3 is 13 residues long. CDR3 region: CASSLGQGYGYTF. The CDR3 region has the DNA TGTGCCAGCAGTTTAGGGCAGGGGTATGGCTACACCTTC.

In its sample, this clone was seen once. The chain couples TRBV29-1 to TRBJ2-1; D call uncertain. Trimming cost V 6 bases and J 0 bases, with 18 bases left between them. The V gene's germline CDR1 is SQVTM and CDR2 ANQGSEA. The CDR3 totals 16 residues. In DNA, the CDR3 is TGCAGCGTCAAACCTCCTACGGGTAGCTCCTACAATGAGCAGTTCTTC. Its translation is CSVKPPTGSSYNEQFF.

The chain has TRBV28 and TRBJ2-3, with 7 bases aligning to TRBD2. This CDR3 spans 15 amino acids. V trimming: 2 bases; J trimming: 0 bases; junction bases outside the gene matches: 2. Germline V gene data show CDR1 as MDHEN and CDR2 as SYDVKM. The CDR3 sequence is CASSLAGASTDTQYF. For the CDR3, the DNA is TGTGCCAGCAGTTTAGCGGGAGCTAGCACAGATACGCAGTATTTT. The entire variable domain, with the rest obtained from reference TRBV28 and TRBJ2-3, is as follows: DVKVTQSSRYLVKRTGEKVFLECVQDMDHENMFWYRQDPGLGLRLIYFSYDVKMKEKGDIPEGYSVSREKKERFSLILESASTNQTSMYLCASSLAGASTDTQYFGPGTRLTVL.

The rearrangement uses TRBV20-1 and TRBJ1-1; no clear D gene. Trimming cost V 3 bases and J 1 base, with 12 bases left between them. The CDR3 consists of 14 residues. CDR1 is DFQATT, CDR2 SNEGSKA, per germline (reference sequence). This chain's CDR3 is CSASSSPKNTEAFF. DNA of the CDR3: TGCAGTGCTAGTAGCTCCCCGAAGAACACTGAAGCTTTCTTT.

The V and J genes are TRBV9 and TRBJ2-4; TRBD2 matches at 15 bases. This CDR3 spans 19 amino acids. The germline gives CDR1 SGDLS, CDR2 YYNGEE. The V gene end was trimmed by 0 bases and the J gene end by 0 bases; junction bases not matched to a gene: 4. For the CDR3, the DNA is TGTGCCAGCAGCGTAGAAGGACTAGCGGGAGGGTTAGCCAAAAACATTCAGTACTTC. Protein: CASSVEGLAGGLAKNIQYF.

This CDR3 is CASSTRAADTGNTIYF. Written as DNA, the CDR3 is TGTGCCAGCAGCACGAGGGCGGCTGATACTGGAAACACCATATATTTT. V is TRBV21-1 and J is TRBJ1-3. TRBV21-1 is given as a pseudogene. CDR3 length equals 16 residues.

V gene TRBV19 combines with J gene TRBJ1-2; weak D call: TRBD1 (6 bases). CDR3 length: 14 residues. Trimming cost V 3 bases and J 4 bases, with 12 bases left between them. In germline, CDR1 is LNHDA, CDR2 SQIVND (reference sequence). In DNA, the CDR3 is TGTGCCAGTAGTATCTCGGGGGGCGTCTATGGCTACACCTTC. This encodes CASSISGGVYGYTF.

The chain links TRBV3-1 (or the pseudogene TRBV3-2) to TRBJ1-3, with 8 bases that match TRBD1. After removal of 5 bases from V and 3 bases from J, the junction contained 6 bases not matched to a gene. CDR3 length: 15 residues. Germline assignment: CDR1 LGHDT and CDR2 YNNKEL (reference sequence). The CDR3 DNA reads as TGTGCCAGCAGCGACAGGGGTTCATTTGGAAACACCATATATTTT. Its protein product is CASSDRGSFGNTIYF.

The chain joins TRBV28 to TRBJ1-4, with D unclear. Germline assignment: CDR1 MDHEN and CDR2 SYDVKM. The CDR3 contains 12 residues. V lost 3 bases to trimming and J lost 4 bases, with 3 bases between them. The DNA of the CDR3 is TGTGCCAGCAGTTTGCGTAATGAAAAACTGTTTTTT. Its translation is CASSLRNEKLFF.

The chain links TRBV5-1 to TRBJ2-2; 7 bases fit TRBD2. Per germline, CDR1 SGHRS and CDR2 YFSETQ. This CDR3 contains 16 residues. V dropped 4 bases and J dropped 1; count of bases not matched to a gene: 7. CDR3 sequence (DNA): TGCGCCAGCAGCCCAAAAACGGGGGGGAACACCGGGGAGCTGTTTTTT. This sequence encodes CASSPKTGGNTGELFF.

The sample holds one count of this clone. The CDR3 DNA sequence: TGTGCCAGCAGCCAATTTATAGGGGCTGGAAACACCATATATTTT. Translated: CASSQFIGAGNTIYF. The gene calls are TRBV3-1 (or the pseudogene TRBV3-2) and TRBJ1-3, with D possibly being TRBD1 (5 bases). The V end was cut by 2 bases, the J end by 2 bases, with 10 bases between. Germline V gene data show CDR1 as LGHDT and CDR2 as YNNKEL (reference sequence). This CDR3 is 15 amino acids long.

The chain joins TRBV7-9 to TRBJ1-4, with 9 bases identical to TRBD1. The CDR3 is 14 amino acids. Germline lookup yields CDR1 SEHNR and CDR2 FQNEAQ (reference sequence). The J segment lost 7 bases and the V segment lost 1 base, leaving 1 base of the junction unmatched. The CDR3 DNA reads TGTGCCAGCAGCTTAGGACAGGGGGGTGAAAAACTGTTTTTT. Translating gives CASSLGQGGEKLFF.

This clone was observed once. The V call is TRBV19, the J call TRBJ1-1, with TRBD1 as a possible D gene (6 bases). The germline CDR1 and CDR2 sequences are LNHDA and SQIVND (reference sequence). V lost 4 bases to trimming and J lost 4 bases, with 10 bases between them. The CDR3 extends over 13 amino acids. DNA for the CDR3: TGTGCCAGTAGTACAACAGGGATCACTGAAGCTTTCTTT. It is translated as CASSTTGITEAFF. Full variable domain (remainder filled in from reference TRBV19 and TRBJ1-1): DGGITQSPKYLFRKEGQNVTLSCEQNLNHDAMYWYRQDPGQGLRLIYYSQIVNDFQKGDIAEGYSVSREKKESFPLTVTSAQKNPTAFYLCASSTTGITEAFFGQGTRLTVV.

Only a few counts were recorded for this clone. The rearrangement uses TRBV2 and TRBJ1-4, with 7 bases fitting TRBD1. Germline V lookup: CDR1 SNHLY, CDR2 FYNNEI. The CDR3 consists of 13 residues. V shed 6 bases and J 5 bases; nucleotides not matched to a gene: 3. The DNA of the CDR3 is TGTGCCAGCAGGGGACAGCTCAATGAAAAACTGTTTTTT. Translating it yields CASRGQLNEKLFF.

The V call is TRBV7-3, the J call TRBJ2-5, with 7 nucleotides matching TRBD2. The length of the CDR3 is 13 residues. CDR1 SGHTA and CDR2 FQGTGA come from the germline V gene. V dropped 8 bases and J dropped 12; count of bases not matched to a gene: 15. CDR3 amino acids: CASRMSSEAGEYF. CDR3 sequence (DNA): TGTGCCAGCCGGATGTCATCAGAGGCGGGAGAGTACTTC. The full variable domain, rest sourced from reference TRBV7-3 and TRBJ2-5, is GAGVSQTPSNKVTEKGKYVELRCDPISGHTALYWYRQSLGQGPEFLIYFQGTGAADDSGLPNDRFFAVRPEGSVSTLKIQRTERGDSAVYLCASRMSSEAGEYFGPGTRLLVL.

There are a few counts of this clone. This chain uses TRBV24-1 with TRBJ1-1; D is undetermined. Per germline, CDR1 KGHDR and CDR2 SFDVKD. This CDR3 comprises 13 residues. The V end lost 9 bases, the J end lost 3 bases, and 13 bases lay between the germline ends. In nucleotides, the CDR3 is TGTGCCACCCGGGGTGTGGGTTACACTGAAGCTTTCTTT. Its translation: CATRGVGYTEAFF.

The chain carries TRBV5-4 and TRBJ2-2, with D maybe TRBD1 (5 bases). V lost 5 bases to trimming and J lost 7 bases, with 12 bases between them. CDR1 SGHNT and CDR2 YYREEE come from the germline V gene (reference sequence). The CDR3 is 13 residues long. CDR3 in DNA: TGTGCCAGCAGTGCAGGGCGAGTCGGGGAGCTGTTTTTT. Amino acid sequence: CASSAGRVGELFF.

The chain couples TRBV6-5 to TRBJ1-3; 7 bases line up with TRBD1. This CDR3 comprises 16 residues. V gave up 4 bases and J gave up 4 bases; unmatched junction bases: 10. CDR1 and CDR2 (germline): MNHEY, SVGAGI. The CDR3 nucleotides are TGTGCCAGCAGTTTAGGGGCAGGGGGTACAGGAAACACCATATATTTT. This translates into CASSLGAGGTGNTIYF.

The chain employs TRBV19 and TRBJ2-7; 7 nucleotides match TRBD1. The length of the CDR3 is 14 residues. From germline, CDR1 is LNHDA and CDR2 SQIVND (reference sequence). With 5 bases clipped from V and 4 bases from J, the junction kept 8 bases outside the gene matches. The CDR3 DNA follows: TGTGCCAGTAGTCTCAGACAGGGCGGATACGAGCAGTACTTC. It is translated as CASSLRQGGYEQYF.